The following is a T cell receptor (beta chain) sequence with its context. Its target is not known. This sample was included in a study of response to subunit inactivated influenza vaccine. General study results and limits: Few additional T cells are recruited per seasonal influenza vaccination, authors suggested.

MiXCR was run by TCRdb on the RT-PCR reads, yielding one entry per CDR3 protein. The sample consists of roughly 520,000 distinct CDR3 sequences, less than 30% of them appearing once. This clonotype was obtained from a man between 50 and 59 years old who received an inactivated influenza vaccine. This sample comprised CD4+ T cells sorted from PBMCs, obtained about 5 days after vaccination.

CDR3 loop: CASSEAGGLDTQYF. The CDR3 DNA sequence: TGTGCCAGCAGTGAAGCGGGGGGGCTAGATACGCAGTATTTT. The genes are TRBV6-1 and TRBJ2-3; D perhaps matches TRBD2 (7 bases). The CDR3 loop spans 14 amino acids. Germline lookup yields CDR1 MNHNS and CDR2 SASEGT. Trimming stripped 0 bases from V and 5 bases from J, with 9 bases between.